The rows below give T cell receptor beta chains drawn from one sample of a study of blood T cell repertoires in COVID-19. Repertoires were generated with immunoSEQ multiplex PCR, while TCRdb's copy carries only in-frame clones and drops some. The sample shows over 250,000 clones, 70% to 90% of them seen only once. Sequences were obtained from peripheral blood. These receptors came from a woman aged 45-59 years with acute or convalescent COVID-19. CDR3s include the opening cysteine and the closing phenylalanine or tryptophan. A D gene is named only where the DNA matches it firmly. Rows may omit the clone size; those that give it use once, few, many or a size class.

TRBJ2-5,NA,TRBV4-1,NA,CASSRARDFQETQYF,TGCGCCAGCAGCCGGGCCCGGGACTTCCAAGAGACCCAGTACTTC
TRBJ2-7,NA,TRBV19,NA,CASSRSWASYEQYF,TGTGCCAGTAGCAGAAGCTGGGCCTCCTACGAGCAGTACTTC
TRBJ2-2,NA,TRBV7-8,NA,CASSLLAGTPITGELFF,TGTGCCAGCAGCTTACTTGCCGGGACACCAATCACCGGGGAGCTGTTTTTT
TRBJ1-1,NA,TRBV7-9,NA,CASSRGGANTEAFF,TGTGCCAGCAGCCGAGGGGGAGCGAACACTGAAGCTTTCTTT
TRBJ1-3,NA,TRBV30,NA,CAWLGHRSGNTIYF,TGTGCCTGGCTCGGACACCGCTCTGGAAACACCATATATTTT
TRBJ1-2,NA,TRBV6-5,NA,CASSYRRGYGYTF,TGTGCCAGCAGTTACAGGAGGGGCTATGGCTACACCTTC
TRBJ1-5,once,TRBV24-1,NA,CATSVGGEDQPQHF,TGTGCCACCAGTGTAGGAGGGGAAGATCAGCCCCAGCATTTT
TRBJ2-7,NA,TRBV5-1,TRBD2,CASSYHLGGGTYEQYF,TGCGCCAGCAGCTACCACCTCGGCGGGGGGACCTACGAGCAGTACTTC
TRBJ1-3,NA,TRBV28,NA,CASSLVALSGNTIYF,TGTGCCAGCAGTTTGGTGGCCCTCTCTGGAAACACCATATATTTT
TRBJ1-2,NA,TRBV18,TRBD1,CASSPRTGALANYGYTF,TGTGCCAGCTCACCCCGGACAGGGGCCCTAGCTAACTATGGCTACACCTTC
TRBJ2-3,NA,TRBV18,TRBD1,CASSEVQGWHTDTQYF,TGTGCCAGCTCAGAAGTACAGGGGTGGCACACAGATACGCAGTATTTT
TRBJ2-1,NA,TRBV5-6,TRBD2,CASSLRGVGEQFF,TGTGCCAGCAGCTTGCGGGGGGTCGGTGAGCAGTTCTTC
TRBJ2-7,NA,TRBV7-2,TRBD1,CASSFIPGQGSYEQYF,TGTGCCAGCAGCTTTATTCCGGGACAGGGGTCCTACGAGCAGTACTTC
TRBJ1-2,NA,TRBV5-1,NA,CASSLAYISGYTF,TGCGCCAGCAGCTTGGCCTATATTTCGGGCTACACCTTC
TRBJ1-1,NA,TRBV5-1,NA,CASSLVSGLNTEAFF,TGCGCCAGCAGCTTGGTGTCAGGGTTGAACACTGAAGCTTTCTTT
TRBJ2-7,NA,TRBV4-3,NA,CASSQEPAGEQYF,TGCGCCAGCAGCCAAGAGCCCGCGGGTGAGCAGTACTTC
TRBJ1-3,NA,TRBV6-6,TRBD1,CAQRTGVFGWGNTIYF,TGTGCCCAGAGGACAGGGGTATTCGGATGGGGAAACACCATATATTTT
TRBJ2-4,NA,TRBV13,TRBD2,CASSLGQLATPSLAKNIQYF,TGTGCCAGCAGCTTAGGACAACTAGCGACACCAAGTTTAGCCAAAAACATTCAGTACTTC
TRBJ1-2,NA,TRBV29-1,NA,CSVERQGNYGYTF,TGCAGCGTTGAGCGGCAGGGGAACTATGGCTACACCTTC
TRBJ1-1,NA,TRBV6-6,TRBD1,CASNSPDRDQNTEAFF,TGTGCCAGCAACTCACCCGACAGGGACCAGAACACTGAAGCTTTCTTT
TRBJ1-1,NA,TRBV18,TRBD1,CASSPPGQGFAFF,TGTGCCAGCTCACCGCCGGGACAGGGGTTCGCTTTCTTT
TRBJ2-1,NA,TRBV5-1,NA,CASSFTDSSYNEQFF,TGCGCCAGCAGCTTTACCGACAGCTCCTACAATGAGCAGTTCTTC
TRBJ1-4,NA,TRBV7-9,NA,CASSTANNEKLFF,TGTGCCAGCAGCACCGCGAATAATGAAAAACTGTTTTTT
TRBJ1-3,NA,TRBV5-1,NA,CASSPGLVSGNTIYF,TGCGCCAGCAGCCCCGGACTGGTTTCTGGAAACACCATATATTTT
TRBJ2-4,NA,TRBV2,TRBD2,CATATSGSWSKNIQYF,TGTGCCACCGCAACTAGCGGGAGTTGGTCCAAAAACATTCAGTACTTC
TRBJ2-7,NA,TRBV5-1,NA,CASSFGPGTKTYEQYF,TGCGCCAGCAGCTTTGGCCCCGGGACAAAAACCTACGAGCAGTACTTC
TRBJ2-3,NA,TRBV6-5,NA,CASSYQVRGTDTQYF,TGTGCCAGCAGTTACCAGGTCCGAGGGACAGATACGCAGTATTTT
TRBJ1-1,NA,TRBV12-3/TRBV12-4,NA,CASSKQVNTEAFF,TGTGCCAGCAGTAAACAAGTGAACACTGAAGCTTTCTTT
TRBJ1-2,NA,TRBV5-1,NA,CASSQTSGDTEGYTF,TGCGCCAGCAGCCAGACGTCAGGGGATACAGAAGGCTACACCTTC